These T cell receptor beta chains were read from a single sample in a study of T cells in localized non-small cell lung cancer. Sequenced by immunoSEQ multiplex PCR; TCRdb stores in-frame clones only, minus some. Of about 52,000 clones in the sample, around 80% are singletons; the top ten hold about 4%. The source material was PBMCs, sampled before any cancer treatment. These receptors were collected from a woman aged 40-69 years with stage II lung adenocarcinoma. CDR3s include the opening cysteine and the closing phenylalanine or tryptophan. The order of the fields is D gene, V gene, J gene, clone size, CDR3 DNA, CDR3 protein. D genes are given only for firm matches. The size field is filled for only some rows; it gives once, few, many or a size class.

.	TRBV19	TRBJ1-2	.	TGTGCCAGTAGTATAAGCCCAGGACGCTATGGCTACACCTTC	CASSISPGRYGYTF
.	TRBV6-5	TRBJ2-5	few	TGTGCCAGCAGTTACTCCGGACAGATTCAAGAGACCCAGTACTTC	CASSYSGQIQETQYF
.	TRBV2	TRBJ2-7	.	TGTGCCAGCGGCCGGGGGGCCTCCTACGAGCAGTACTTC	CASGRGASYEQYF
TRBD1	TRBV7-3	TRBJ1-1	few	TGTGCCAGCAGCTTAGGCGGACAGGGACGGAACACTGAAGCTTTCTTT	CASSLGGQGRNTEAFF
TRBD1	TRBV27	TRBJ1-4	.	TGTCCCAGGGGGAAGGGGGTGTGTGAAAAACTGTTTTTT	CPRGKGVCEKLFF
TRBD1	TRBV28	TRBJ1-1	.	TGTGCCAGCAGTTTAAAGACAGGGTGGAGCACTGAAGCTTTCTTT	CASSLKTGWSTEAFF
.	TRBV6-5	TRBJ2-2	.	TGTGCCAGCAGTTACCCCAAGGGCAGCACCGGGGAGCTGTTTTTT	CASSYPKGSTGELFF
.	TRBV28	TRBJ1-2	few	TGTGCCAGCAGTAACCGATATGGCTACACCTTC	CASSNRYGYTF
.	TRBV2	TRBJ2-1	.	TGTGCCAGCAGTTTGGACAGAAACAATGAGCAGTTCTTC	CASSLDRNNEQFF
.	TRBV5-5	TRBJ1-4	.	TGTGCCAGCAGCTGGGGCCTCTCGGAAAAACTGTTTTTT	CASSWGLSEKLFF
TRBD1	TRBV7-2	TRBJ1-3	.	TGTGCCAGCAGAACCCCGACAGGGAGCTCTGGAAACACCATATATTTT	CASRTPTGSSGNTIYF
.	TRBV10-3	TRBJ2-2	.	TGTGCCATCAGTGGGACGGGGAACACCGGGGAGCTGTTTTTT	CAISGTGNTGELFF
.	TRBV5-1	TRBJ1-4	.	TGCGCCAGCAGCCCCGACAGCGCTAATGAAAAACTGTTTTTT	CASSPDSANEKLFF
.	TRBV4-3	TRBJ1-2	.	TGCGCCAGCAGCCAAGTGGCGACAGGAGGTAGTGGCTACACCTTC	CASSQVATGGSGYTF
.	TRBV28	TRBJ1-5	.	TGTGCCAGCAGTAACTTGAAGGCATATAGCAATCAGCCCCAGCATTTT	CASSNLKAYSNQPQHF
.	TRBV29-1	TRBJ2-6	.	TGCAGCGTTGAGGCAAACTCTGGGGCCAACGTCCTGACTTTC	CSVEANSGANVLTF
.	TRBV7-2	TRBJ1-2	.	TGTGCCAGCAGCCCGGACAGCAGATACTATAACTATGGCTACACCTTC	CASSPDSRYYNYGYTF
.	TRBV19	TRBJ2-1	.	TGTGCCAGTTCGGACAGAGTGTCCTACAATGAGCAGTTCTTC	CASSDRVSYNEQFF
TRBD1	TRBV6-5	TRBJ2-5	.	TGTGCCAGCAGCCACAGGGGCCAAGAGACCCAGTACTTC	CASSHRGQETQYF
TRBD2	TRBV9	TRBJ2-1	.	TGTGCCAGCAGCCCAAGCGGGGGGTTCAATGAGCAGTTCTTC	CASSPSGGFNEQFF
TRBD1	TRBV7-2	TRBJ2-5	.	TGTGCCAGCAGTCGACAGGGGGGGCAAGAGACCCAGTACTTC	CASSRQGGQETQYF
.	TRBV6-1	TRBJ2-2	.	TGTGCCAGCAGTGAAGTTCTCACCGGGGAGCTGTTTTTT	CASSEVLTGELFF
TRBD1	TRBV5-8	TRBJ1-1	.	TGTGCCAGCAGTGAACAGGGGTCGGTGAACACTGAAGCTTTCTTT	CASSEQGSVNTEAFF
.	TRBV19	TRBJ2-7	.	TGTGCCAGTAGTACCGGGACTGGACTACCCTACGAGCAGTACTTC	CASSTGTGLPYEQYF
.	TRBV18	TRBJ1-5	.	TGTGCCAGCTCACCAGAGACACCCTCTGCCAGCAATCAGCCCCAGCATTTT	CASSPETPSASNQPQHF
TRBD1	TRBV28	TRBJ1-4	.	TGTGCCAGCAGTTTGGAGGGGGCAGCGACTAATGAAAAACTGTTTTTT	CASSLEGAATNEKLFF
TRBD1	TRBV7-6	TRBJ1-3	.	TGTGCCAGCAGCCCTCGGACAGGGGGCGCCCGCTCTGGAAACACCATATATTTT	CASSPRTGGARSGNTIYF
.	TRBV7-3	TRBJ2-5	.	TGTGCCAGCAGCAGGGGATACCAGGAGACCCAGTACTTC	CASSRGYQETQYF
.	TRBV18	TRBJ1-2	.	TGTGCCAGCTCACCCGGGAGGCAAGGCTACACCTTC	CASSPGRQGYTF
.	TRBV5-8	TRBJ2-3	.	TGTGCCAGTAGCTTCCAGGATACGCAGTATTTT	CASSFQDTQYF
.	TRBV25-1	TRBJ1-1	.	TGTGCCACCCACTCGGGGTTCAACACTGAAGCTTTCTTT	CATHSGFNTEAFF
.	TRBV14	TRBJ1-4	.	TGTGCCAGCAGCCAACGTTATCCCGCCCGGGACGAAAAACTGTTTTTT	CASSQRYPARDEKLFF
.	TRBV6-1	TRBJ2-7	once	TGTGCCAGCAGCGCCGTAGGTTATAGATTC	CASSAVGYRF
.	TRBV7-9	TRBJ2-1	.	TGTGCCAGCAGCTTAGGAAGCTCCTACAATGAGCAGTTCTTC	CASSLGSSYNEQFF
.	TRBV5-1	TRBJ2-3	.	TGCGCCAGCAGCTGGACGAATACAGATACGCAGTATTTT	CASSWTNTDTQYF
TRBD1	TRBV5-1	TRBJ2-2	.	TGTGCCAGCAGACACCGACAGGGAAATACCGGGGAGCTGTTTTTT	CASRHRQGNTGELFF
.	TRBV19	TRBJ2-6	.	TGTGCCAGTAGTGAGGACCGGCTACGTGGGGCCAACGTCCTGACTTTC	CASSEDRLRGANVLTF
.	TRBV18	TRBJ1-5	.	TGTGCCAGCTCACCGGAAAAAAGCAATCAGCCCCAGCATTTT	CASSPEKSNQPQHF
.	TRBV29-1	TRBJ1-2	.	TGCAGCACTGCCACCATGGAGGGTGGCTATGGCTACACCTTC	CSTATMEGGYGYTF
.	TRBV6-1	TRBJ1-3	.	TGTGCCAGCCATGGTGCCACCATATATTTT	CASHGATIYF
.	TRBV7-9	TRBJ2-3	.	TGTGCCAGCAGCTTAACGGCGGCAGATACGCAGTATTTT	CASSLTAADTQYF
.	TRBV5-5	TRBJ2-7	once	TGTGCCAGCAGCCCGGGACTCTCAGAGCAGTACTTC	CASSPGLSEQYF
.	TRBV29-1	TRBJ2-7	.	TGCAGCGTTGATAGGGGGGAGGGGCAGTACTTC	CSVDRGEGQYF
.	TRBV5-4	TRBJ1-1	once	TGTGCCAGCAGCGCCGGACCTTCTAACACTGAAGCTTTCTTT	CASSAGPSNTEAFF